This T cell receptor (beta chain) was captured by sequencing in a study of cytomegalovirus exposure and HLA in healthy donors. Study summary: Ancestry clustering placed around 81% of several hundred genotyped donors in the Caucasian-associated cluster.

60 Vbeta and 13 Jbeta primers were used in PCR. The protocol was immunoSEQ multiplex PCR, while the TCRdb copy is restricted to in-frame clones and leaves out a portion. The sample yields about 130,000 clones, 66% seen once. Germline CDR1 reads MNHEY; CDR2 reads SMNVEV (reference sequence). The CDR3 is made up of 14 amino acids. With V trimmed by 6 bases and J by 4 bases, 6 bases remained unmatched. Comment on this clone: Its cognate antigen is unknown.

General observations from the study: In a later analysis, V- and J-gene trimming of beta chains associated with a DCLRE1C missense variant, replicated independently.

The rearrangement links TRBV27 to TRBJ2-3; 8 nucleotides align to TRBD2. The sample taken for sequencing was PBMCs. The TCR comes from a human donor in good health. The CDR3 sequence is CASSRRTSSDTQYF. For the CDR3, the DNA is TGTGCCAGCAGCCGGAGGACTAGCTCAGATACGCAGTATTTT.